The sequence of this T cell receptor (beta chain) was determined in a study of response to subunit inactivated influenza vaccine. Study outcomes and limitations: Authors suggested seasonal influenza vaccinations each recruit few new T cells.

TCRdb called the RT-PCR reads again in MiXCR, with one record for every CDR3 protein. The repertoire holds 600,000 to 850,000 distinct CDR3 sequences, with approximately 15% as singletons. The CDR3 consists of 16 residues. Germline lookup yields CDR1 SGHTA and CDR2 FQGNSA. V lost 5 bases, J lost 3 bases, and 16 bases lay in between. Comments on this clonotype: The antigen remains undetermined.

This chain links TRBV7-2 with TRBJ2-2; possible D gene TRBD1, 5 bases. The sample was PBMCs from blood, taken less than 15 days before vaccination. This TCR was recovered from a man aged 50-60 years who received an inactivated influenza vaccine. CDR3 sequence (DNA): TGTGCCAGCAGCGAAGGGGTTAAAGTGGACACCGGGGAGCTGTTTTTT. Its translation is CASSEGVKVDTGELFF.